The clone carrying this T cell receptor (beta chain) occurred a few times. These data belong to a study of T cells of healthy individuals. TCRdb reprocessed the 5' RACE reads via MiXCR and lists one record per CDR3 protein. The table lists 95,000 to 100,000 distinct CDR3 sequences, approximately 16% of them singletons. The receptor was derived from a human donor in good health.

This CDR3 is CASSLVGAVGETQYF. Written as DNA, the CDR3 is TGTGCCAGCAGCTTAGTCGGGGCGGTCGGGGAGACCCAGTACTTC. The chain combines TRBV7-8 with TRBJ2-5; D is possibly TRBD1 or TRBD2 (5 bases each). V gave up 1 base and J gave up 5 bases, with 14 bases separating them. Per germline, CDR1 SGHVS and CDR2 FQNEAQ. This CDR3 has 15 amino acids.